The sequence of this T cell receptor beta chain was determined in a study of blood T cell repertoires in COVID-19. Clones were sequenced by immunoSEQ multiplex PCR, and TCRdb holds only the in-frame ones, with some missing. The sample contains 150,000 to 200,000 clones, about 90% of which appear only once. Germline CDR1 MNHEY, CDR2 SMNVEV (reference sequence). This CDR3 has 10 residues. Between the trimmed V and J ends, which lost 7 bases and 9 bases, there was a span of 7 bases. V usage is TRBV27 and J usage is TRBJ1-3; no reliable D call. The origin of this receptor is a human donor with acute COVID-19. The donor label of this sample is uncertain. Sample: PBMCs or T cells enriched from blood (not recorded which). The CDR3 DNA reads TGTGCCAGCACCCGCGCCACCATATATTTT. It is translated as CASTRATIYF.